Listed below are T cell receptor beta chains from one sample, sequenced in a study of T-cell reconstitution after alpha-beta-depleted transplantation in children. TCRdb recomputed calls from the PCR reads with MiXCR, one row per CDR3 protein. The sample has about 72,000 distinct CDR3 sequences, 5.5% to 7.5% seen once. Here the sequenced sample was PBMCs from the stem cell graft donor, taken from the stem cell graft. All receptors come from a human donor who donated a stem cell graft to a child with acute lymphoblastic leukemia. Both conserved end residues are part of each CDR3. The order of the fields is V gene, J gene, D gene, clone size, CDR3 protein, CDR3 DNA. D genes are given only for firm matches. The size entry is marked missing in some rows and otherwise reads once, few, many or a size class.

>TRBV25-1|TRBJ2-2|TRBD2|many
CASSEYLTGGGVTGELFF
TGTGCCAGCAGTGAATATTTAACGGGAGGGGGGGTCACCGGGGAGCTGTTTTTT
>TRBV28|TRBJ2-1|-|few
CASSPNYGLPHEQFF
TGTGCCAGCAGTCCGAATTATGGGCTGCCGCATGAGCAGTTCTTC
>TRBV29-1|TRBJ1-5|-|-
CSVRGSNQPQHF
TGCAGCGTACGAGGCAGCAATCAGCCCCAGCATTTT
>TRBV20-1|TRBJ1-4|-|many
CSATPTVTNEKLFF
TGCAGTGCTACCCCGACGGTAACTAATGAAAAACTGTTTTTT
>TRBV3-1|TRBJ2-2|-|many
CASSPNTGELFF
TGTGCCAGCAGCCCGAACACCGGGGAGCTGTTTTTT
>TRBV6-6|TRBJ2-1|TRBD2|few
CASASGYNEQFF
TGTGCCAGCGCTAGCGGGTACAATGAGCAGTTCTTC
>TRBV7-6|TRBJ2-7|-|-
CASSLTDSLYEQYF
TGTGCCAGCAGCTTGACGGACAGCCTCTACGAGCAGTACTTC
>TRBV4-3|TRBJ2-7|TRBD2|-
CASSQGTSGGSSYEQYF
TGCGCCAGCAGCCAAGGAACTAGCGGGGGAAGCTCCTACGAGCAGTACTTC
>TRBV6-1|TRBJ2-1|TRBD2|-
CASSEAGGSYNEQFF
TGTGCCAGCAGTGAAGCTGGCGGGAGCTACAATGAGCAGTTCTTC
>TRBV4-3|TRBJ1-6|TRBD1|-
CASSQVGQDNSPLHF
TGCGCCAGCAGCCAAGTGGGACAGGACAATTCACCCCTCCACTTT
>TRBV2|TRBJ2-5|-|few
CASSGVPRAEETQYF
TGTGCCAGCAGTGGGGTGCCCCGCGCAGAAGAGACCCAGTACTTC
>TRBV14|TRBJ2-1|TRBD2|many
CASRASGGSYNEQFF
TGTGCCAGCAGAGCTAGCGGGGGATCCTACAATGAGCAGTTCTTC
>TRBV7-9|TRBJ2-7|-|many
CASTLGTMGEQYF
TGTGCCAGCACCTTAGGGACCATGGGGGAGCAGTACTTC
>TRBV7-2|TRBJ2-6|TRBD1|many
CASSSPGGASSGANVLTF
TGTGCCAGCAGCTCCCCAGGGGGCGCGAGCTCTGGGGCCAACGTCCTGACTTTC
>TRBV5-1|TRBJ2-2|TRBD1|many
CASSRTGDNTGELFF
TGCGCCAGCAGCCGGACAGGGGATAACACCGGGGAGCTGTTTTTT
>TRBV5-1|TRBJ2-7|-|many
CASLWDCTYEQYF
TGCGCCAGCCTATGGGACTGCACCTACGAGCAGTACTTC
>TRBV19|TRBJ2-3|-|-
CASSPRAGERDTQYF
TGTGCCAGTAGCCCACGGGCAGGGGAAAGGGATACGCAGTATTTT